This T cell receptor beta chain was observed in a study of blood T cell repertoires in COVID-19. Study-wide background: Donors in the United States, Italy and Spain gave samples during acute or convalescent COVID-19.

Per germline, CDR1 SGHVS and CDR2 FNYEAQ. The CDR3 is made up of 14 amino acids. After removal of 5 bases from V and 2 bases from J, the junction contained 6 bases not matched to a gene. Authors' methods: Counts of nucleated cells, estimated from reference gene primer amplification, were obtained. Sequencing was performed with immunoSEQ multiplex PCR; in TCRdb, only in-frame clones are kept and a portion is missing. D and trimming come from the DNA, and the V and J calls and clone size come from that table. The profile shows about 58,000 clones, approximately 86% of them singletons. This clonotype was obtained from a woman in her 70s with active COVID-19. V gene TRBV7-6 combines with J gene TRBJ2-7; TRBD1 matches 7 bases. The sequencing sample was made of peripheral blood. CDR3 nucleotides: TGTGCCAGCAGCCTCGGACAGGCTCCCTACGAGCAGTACTTC. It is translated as CASSLGQAPYEQYF.